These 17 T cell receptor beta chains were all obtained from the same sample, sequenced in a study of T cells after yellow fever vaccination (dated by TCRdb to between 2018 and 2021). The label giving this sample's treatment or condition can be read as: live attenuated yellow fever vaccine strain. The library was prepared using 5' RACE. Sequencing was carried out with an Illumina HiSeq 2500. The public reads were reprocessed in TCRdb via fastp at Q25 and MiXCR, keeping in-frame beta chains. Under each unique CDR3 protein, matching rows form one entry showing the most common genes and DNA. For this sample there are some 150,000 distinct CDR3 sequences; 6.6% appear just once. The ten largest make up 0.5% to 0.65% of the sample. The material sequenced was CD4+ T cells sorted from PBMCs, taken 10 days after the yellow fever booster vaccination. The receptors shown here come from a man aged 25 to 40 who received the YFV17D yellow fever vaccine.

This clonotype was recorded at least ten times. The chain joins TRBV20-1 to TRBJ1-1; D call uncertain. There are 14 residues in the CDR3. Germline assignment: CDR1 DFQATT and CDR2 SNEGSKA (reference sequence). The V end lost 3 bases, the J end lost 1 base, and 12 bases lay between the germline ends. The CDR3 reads CSASGPVTNTEAFF. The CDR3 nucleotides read TGCAGTGCTAGCGGACCGGTGACGAACACTGAAGCTTTCTTT.

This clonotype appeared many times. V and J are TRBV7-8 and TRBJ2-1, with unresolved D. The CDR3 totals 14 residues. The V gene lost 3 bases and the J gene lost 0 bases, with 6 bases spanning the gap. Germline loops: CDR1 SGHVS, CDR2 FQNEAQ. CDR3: CASSFYSSYNEQFF. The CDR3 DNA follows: TGTGCCAGCAGCTTTTACAGCTCCTACAATGAGCAGTTCTTC.

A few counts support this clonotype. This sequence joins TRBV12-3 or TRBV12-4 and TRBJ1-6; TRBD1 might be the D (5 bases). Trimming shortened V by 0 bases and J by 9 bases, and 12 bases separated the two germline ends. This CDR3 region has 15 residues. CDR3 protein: CASSLAAGLSSPLHF. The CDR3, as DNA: TGTGCCAGCAGTTTAGCGGCGGGGCTGAGTTCACCCCTCCACTTT.

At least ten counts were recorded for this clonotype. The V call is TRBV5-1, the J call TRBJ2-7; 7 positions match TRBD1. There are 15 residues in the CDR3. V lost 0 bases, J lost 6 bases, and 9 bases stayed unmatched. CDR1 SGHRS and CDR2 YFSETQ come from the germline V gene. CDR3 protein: CASSLGGGDSSEQYF. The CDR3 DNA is TGCGCCAGCAGCTTGGGGGGTGGGGACAGTTCCGAGCAGTACTTC.

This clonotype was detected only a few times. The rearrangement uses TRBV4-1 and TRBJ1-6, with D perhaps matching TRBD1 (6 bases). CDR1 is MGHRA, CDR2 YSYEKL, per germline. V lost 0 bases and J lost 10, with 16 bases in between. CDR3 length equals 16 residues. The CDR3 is CASSQEARGGPSPLHF. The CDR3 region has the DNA TGCGCCAGCAGCCAAGAGGCCAGGGGAGGACCCTCACCCCTCCACTTT.

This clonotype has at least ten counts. The CDR3 region is CASSRLVTNEQFF. The DNA for the CDR3 is TGTGCCAGCAGTAGACTAGTAACGAATGAGCAGTTCTTC. The chain has TRBV6-5 and TRBJ2-1; possibly TRBD2 for D (6 bases). CDR1 and CDR2 (germline): MNHEY, SVGAGI. This CDR3 spans 13 amino acids. Trimming pared 5 bases from V and 7 bases from J, leaving 12 bases between.

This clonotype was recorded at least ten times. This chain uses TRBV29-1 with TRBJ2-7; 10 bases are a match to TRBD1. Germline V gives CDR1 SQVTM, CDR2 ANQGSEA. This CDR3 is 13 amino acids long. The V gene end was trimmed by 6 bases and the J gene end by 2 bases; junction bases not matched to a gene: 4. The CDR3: CSVRGQGAYEQYF. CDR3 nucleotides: TGCAGCGTGCGAGGACAGGGGGCCTACGAGCAGTACTTC.

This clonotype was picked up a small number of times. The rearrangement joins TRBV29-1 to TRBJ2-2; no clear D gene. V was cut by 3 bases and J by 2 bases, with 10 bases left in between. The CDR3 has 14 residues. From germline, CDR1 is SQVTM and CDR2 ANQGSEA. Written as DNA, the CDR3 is TGCAGCGTTGACCTCCGCCCCAACACCGGGGAGCTGTTTTTT. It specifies CSVDLRPNTGELFF.

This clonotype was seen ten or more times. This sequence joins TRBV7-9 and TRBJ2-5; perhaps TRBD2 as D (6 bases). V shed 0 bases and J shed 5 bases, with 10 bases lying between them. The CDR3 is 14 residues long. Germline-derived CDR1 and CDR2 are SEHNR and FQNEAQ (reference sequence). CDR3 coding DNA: TGTGCCAGCAGCTTAGCGGGGGGTGCGGAGACCCAGTACTTC. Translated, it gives CASSLAGGAETQYF.

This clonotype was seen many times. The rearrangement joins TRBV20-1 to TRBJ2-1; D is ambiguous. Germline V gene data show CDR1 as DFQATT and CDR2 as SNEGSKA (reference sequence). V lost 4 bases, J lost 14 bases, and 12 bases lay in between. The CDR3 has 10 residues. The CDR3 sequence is CSAMVGPEFF. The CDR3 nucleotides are TGCAGTGCTATGGTGGGCCCAGAGTTCTTC.

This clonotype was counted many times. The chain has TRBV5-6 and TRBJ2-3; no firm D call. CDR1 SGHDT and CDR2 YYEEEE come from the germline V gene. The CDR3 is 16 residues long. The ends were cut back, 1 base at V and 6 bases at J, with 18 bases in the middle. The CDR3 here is CASSLYSTPKRDTQYF. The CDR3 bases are TGTGCCAGCAGCTTGTATTCTACCCCTAAGCGCGATACGCAGTATTTT.

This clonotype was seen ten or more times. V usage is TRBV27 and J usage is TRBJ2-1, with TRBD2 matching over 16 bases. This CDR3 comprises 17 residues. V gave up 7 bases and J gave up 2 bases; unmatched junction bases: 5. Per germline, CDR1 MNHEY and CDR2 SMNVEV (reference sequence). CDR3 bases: TGTGCCAGCAAGGGACTAGCGGGAGGGTTCACCTACAATGAGCAGTTCTTC. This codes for CASKGLAGGFTYNEQFF.

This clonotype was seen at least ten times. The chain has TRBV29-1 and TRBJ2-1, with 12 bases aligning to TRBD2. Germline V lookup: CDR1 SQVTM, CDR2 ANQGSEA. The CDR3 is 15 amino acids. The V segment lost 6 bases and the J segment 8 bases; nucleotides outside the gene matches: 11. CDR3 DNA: TGCAGCGTGCAGACTAGCGGGAGTGCAGTAGATGAGCAGTTCTTC. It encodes CSVQTSGSAVDEQFF.

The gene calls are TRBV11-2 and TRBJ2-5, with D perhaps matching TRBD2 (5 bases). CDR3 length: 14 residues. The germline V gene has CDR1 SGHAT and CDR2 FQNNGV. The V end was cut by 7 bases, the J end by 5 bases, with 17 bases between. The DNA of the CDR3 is TGTGCCAGCACCCTTTCACTAGACGGGGAGACCCAGTACTTC. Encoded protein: CASTLSLDGETQYF. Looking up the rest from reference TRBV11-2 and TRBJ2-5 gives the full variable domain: EAGVAQSPRYKIIEKRQSVAFWCNPISGHATLYWYQQILGQGPKLLIQFQNNGVVDDSQLPKDRFSAERLKGVDSTLKIQPAKLEDSAVYLCASTLSLDGETQYFGPGTRLLVL.

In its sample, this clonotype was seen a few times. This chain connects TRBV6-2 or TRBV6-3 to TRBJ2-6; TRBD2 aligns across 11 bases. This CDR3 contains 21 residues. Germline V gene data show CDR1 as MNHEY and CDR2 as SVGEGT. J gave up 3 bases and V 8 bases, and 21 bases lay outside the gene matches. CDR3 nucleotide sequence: TGTGCCAGCTCCCCGTCCGGGACTAGCGGACCTTCAACGGGTGGGGCCAACGTCCTGACTTTC. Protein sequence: CASSPSGTSGPSTGGANVLTF.

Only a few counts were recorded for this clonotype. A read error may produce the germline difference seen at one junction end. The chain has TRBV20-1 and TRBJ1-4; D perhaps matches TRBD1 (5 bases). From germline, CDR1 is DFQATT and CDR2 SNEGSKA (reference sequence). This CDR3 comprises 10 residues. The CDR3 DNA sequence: TGCTGTGCTGGGGGGGAAAAACTGTTTTTT. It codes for CCAGGEKLFF.

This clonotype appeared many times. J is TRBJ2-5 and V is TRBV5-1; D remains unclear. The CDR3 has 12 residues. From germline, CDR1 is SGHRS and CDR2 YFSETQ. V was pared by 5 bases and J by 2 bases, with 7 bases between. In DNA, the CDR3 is TGCGCCAGCAGTAGGTTACAAGAGACCCAGTACTTC. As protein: CASSRLQETQYF.